This T cell receptor (beta chain) was observed in a study of long-term antiretroviral therapy in people with HIV. The CDR3 sequence is 17 residues long. The V gene end was trimmed by 2 bases and the J gene end by 3 bases; junction bases not matched to a gene: 13. CDR1 and CDR2 (germline): LGHNA, YNFKEQ. Turning to this clone: Its antigen remains unidentified.

Study outcomes and limitations: For ART adherence, viral resistance and therapy changes, no data were available.

Investigators performed immunoSEQ version v3.0 at survey level. Only in-frame clones appear in the TCRdb table, and some are missing; sequencing was by immunoSEQ multiplex PCR. Of about 48,000 clones in the sample, about 80% were seen once. The starting material was unsorted PBMCs, obtained 0.8 years after starting antiretroviral therapy. The clonotype originates from a young woman with HIV. This chain joins TRBV4-2 and TRBJ2-7; 7 nucleotides align to TRBD2. The CDR3 is CASSQRESGTVIYEQYF. The CDR3 DNA follows: TGTGCCAGCAGCCAAAGAGAGAGCGGGACGGTAATCTACGAGCAGTACTTC.